These 13 T cell receptor beta chains originate from one sample sequenced in a study of CD4 T cells in relation to SARS-CoV-2 and coronaviruses (dated by TCRdb to the early 2020s). Library method: the immunoSEQ multiplex PCR assay. The immuneACCESS repertoire file appears here via TCRdb, limited to in-frame rearrangements. These files lack a portion of the clones; in checked studies, under half of the deficit traces to unresolved V genes, and the cause of the others is not known. Counted in this sample were 15,000 to 20,000 clones; 75% to 85% of them appeared once. The biggest ten clones account for 15% of the sample. CD4+ T cells from unexposed donors were collected before the COVID-19 pandemic (2011-2018). The EasySep CD4+ T cell isolation kit was used to isolate CD4+ T cells once the cultures had run for 10 to 11 days. Antigen specificity for these receptors is unknown. Sequenced: CD4+ T cells from PBMCs, cultured in vitro. These receptors were obtained from a human donor in good health.

This clone appeared a few times. The chain joins TRBV28 to TRBJ1-5, with 7 bases aligning to TRBD1. The germline V gene encodes CDR1 MDHEN and CDR2 SYDVKM. V shed 5 bases and J 1 base; nucleotides not matched to a gene: 2. CDR3 length: 14 residues. The CDR3 sequence is CASSRTGSNQPQHF. CDR3 nucleotides: TGTGCCAGCAGTCGGACAGGAAGCAATCAGCCCCAGCATTTT.

The chain links TRBV25-1 to TRBJ2-5; either TRBD1 or TRBD2 may fit D (5 bases each). CDR1 and CDR2 from the germline V gene are MGHDK and SYGVNS. V shed 3 bases and J shed 7 bases, with 15 bases lying between them. CDR3 length: 14 amino acids. DNA for the CDR3: TGTGCCAGCAGTGAGGGGGACCCCGTGGGGACCCAGTACTTC. Translating gives CASSEGDPVGTQYF.

This clone occurred once. V is TRBV6-5 and J is TRBJ1-4; possibly TRBD1 for D (5 bases). Germline lookup yields CDR1 MNHEY and CDR2 SVGAGI. The CDR3 runs to 15 residues. V was cut by 6 bases and J by 0 bases, with 11 bases left in between. The CDR3, as DNA: TGTGCCAGCAGCTACGGGACGGCAACTAATGAAAAACTGTTTTTT. It is translated as CASSYGTATNEKLFF.

This clone was recorded a few times. The V gene is TRBV19, the J gene TRBJ2-2; a possible D gene is TRBD2 (7 bases). This CDR3 contains 14 residues. V dropped 5 bases and J dropped 5 bases, with 12 bases sitting between them. Germline V gene sequence: CDR1 LNHDA, CDR2 SQIVND (reference sequence). DNA of the CDR3: TGTGCCAGTAGTCGGGGGGCCGCAACCGGGGAGCTGTTTTTT. Amino acid sequence: CASSRGAATGELFF.

V and J are TRBV7-3 and TRBJ2-1; D not certain. Trimming stripped 1 base from V and 5 bases from J, with 9 bases between. CDR1 and CDR2 from the germline V gene are SGHTA and FQGTGA. The CDR3 is 14 residues long. The CDR3 here is CASSLMALDNEQFF. The CDR3 region has the DNA TGTGCCAGCAGCTTAATGGCCCTGGACAATGAGCAGTTCTTC.

This chain links TRBV18 with TRBJ2-2; 10 nucleotides align to TRBD1. This CDR3 region has 16 residues. Germline values: CDR1 KGHSH, CDR2 LQKENI. The V and J ends lost 4 bases and 4 bases, in that order; junction bases with no gene match: 6. The CDR3 spells CASSHGTGEITGELFF. CDR3 DNA: TGTGCCAGCTCACACGGGACAGGGGAAATCACCGGGGAGCTGTTTTTT.

The V call is TRBV6-4, the J call TRBJ2-1; 7 bases fit TRBD1. The germline CDR1 and CDR2 sequences are MRHNA and SNTAGT. Losses at the gene ends were 6 bases for V and 4 bases for J; bases not matched to a gene: 9. The CDR3 length is 15 residues. CDR3 sequence reads: CASRQQGLVYNEQFF. In nucleotides, the CDR3 is TGTGCCAGCAGGCAACAGGGGCTCGTATACAATGAGCAGTTCTTC.

This rearrangement joins TRBV7-9 to TRBJ1-1; 8 bases fit TRBD1. The CDR3 totals 15 residues. CDR1 SEHNR and CDR2 FQNEAQ come from the germline V gene (reference sequence). V lost 5 bases to trimming and J lost 0 bases; unmatched junction nucleotides: 5. CDR3 amino acids: CASSPTTGVNTEAFF. The CDR3 coding sequence is TGTGCCAGCAGCCCAACGACAGGGGTGAACACTGAAGCTTTCTTT.

V and J are TRBV10-3 and TRBJ1-1; D is unclear. Germline CDR1 is ENHRY and CDR2 is SYGVKD. Trimming stripped 10 bases from V and 2 bases from J, with 8 bases between. This CDR3 spans 11 amino acids. CDR3 DNA: TGTGCCACCCGCGTTAACACTGAAGCTTTCTTT. Protein sequence: CATRVNTEAFF.

This chain uses TRBV5-1 with TRBJ2-3, with D perhaps TRBD1 (6 bases). Trimming shortened V by 1 base and J by 5 bases, and 11 bases separated the two germline ends. From germline, CDR1 is SGHRS and CDR2 YFSETQ. CDR3 length: 14 amino acids. The chain's CDR3 is CASSLRQGGDTQYF. CDR3 in DNA: TGCGCCAGCAGCTTGCGGCAAGGGGGAGATACGCAGTATTTT.

This rearrangement joins TRBV19 to TRBJ1-1, with TRBD1 as a possible D gene (6 bases). The CDR3 loop spans 15 amino acids. Deletions cut 4 bases from V and 3 bases from J, with 15 bases between. CDR1 LNHDA and CDR2 SQIVND come from the germline V gene (reference sequence). The CDR3 region is CASSKGGFRDTEAFF. CDR3 DNA sequence: TGTGCCAGTAGTAAGGGGGGCTTTCGGGACACTGAAGCTTTCTTT.

The chain links TRBV9 to TRBJ1-4; 10 bases agree with TRBD1. Germline lookup yields CDR1 SGDLS and CDR2 YYNGEE. There are 16 residues in the CDR3. After removal of 3 bases from V and 7 bases from J, the junction contained 9 bases not matched to a gene. The CDR3 nucleotides read TGTGCCAGCAGCGCAATGCTCGACAGGGGGCGTGAAAAACTGTTTTTT. Residues: CASSAMLDRGREKLFF.

The chain joins TRBV10-3 to TRBJ2-3; no reliable D call. Germline CDR1 ENHRY, CDR2 SYGVKD. The CDR3 extends over 12 amino acids. The V gene lost 1 base and the J gene lost 2 bases, with 1 base spanning the gap. CDR3 residues: CAISEYTDTQYF. The CDR3 region has the DNA TGTGCCATCAGTGAGTACACAGATACGCAGTATTTT.